These 13 T cell receptor beta chains were sequenced from one sample in a study of cytomegalovirus exposure and HLA in healthy donors (dated by TCRdb to 2015 to 2018). Receptor libraries were prepared by the immunoSEQ multiplex PCR assay. For the multiplex PCR, a mixture combining 60 forward primers for TCR Vbeta segments and 13 reverse primers for TCR Jbeta segments was used. TCRdb provides this immuneACCESS table in a form limited to in-frame rearrangements. Some clones are lacking; in checked studies, under half of them reflect an unresolved V gene, and why the rest are absent is not known. The sample table records around 150,000 clones; around four fifths of these occur just once. The leading ten clones occupy 1.3% to 1.5% of the sample. Sequenced sample: PBMCs. The receptors here all came from a woman aged 25 to 39 in good health and CMV-seronegative.

The V and J genes are TRBV5-6 and TRBJ1-1, with D possibly matching TRBD1 (6 bases). The germline V gene has CDR1 SGHDT and CDR2 YYEEEE. The CDR3 consists of 16 residues. V was pared by 2 bases and J by 3 bases, with 17 bases between. The CDR3: CASSFEFNRVDTEAFF. Here the CDR3 DNA reads TGTGCCAGCAGCTTCGAGTTTAACAGGGTGGACACTGAAGCTTTCTTT.

The chain's CDR3 is CASSESRKQGSYGYTF. The DNA for the CDR3 is TGTGCCAGCAGTGAATCCCGCAAACAGGGTTCCTATGGCTACACCTTC. The chain carries TRBV2 and TRBJ1-2, with a possible D match to TRBD1 (6 bases). This CDR3 comprises 16 residues. V lost 2 bases and J lost 4, with 17 bases in between. Germline V gene sequence: CDR1 SNHLY, CDR2 FYNNEI.

The rearrangement joins TRBV7-2 to TRBJ2-5, with D possibly matching TRBD2 (6 bases). Per the germline V gene, CDR1 is SGHTA and CDR2 is FQGNSA. The V gene lost 1 base and the J gene lost 5 bases, with 17 bases spanning the gap. The CDR3 is made up of 16 amino acids. This chain's CDR3 is CASSLVAWRGGETQYF. CDR3 DNA: TGTGCCAGCAGCTTAGTGGCCTGGAGGGGCGGGGAGACCCAGTACTTC.

This sequence joins TRBV5-1 and TRBJ2-2; TRBD1 aligns across 10 bases. Germline V gene data show CDR1 as SGHRS and CDR2 as YFSETQ. With V trimmed by 1 base and J by 4 bases, 10 bases remained unmatched. The CDR3 runs 18 residues. CDR3 nucleotide sequence: TGCGCCAGCAGCTTGTGGTCTCGTAGGACAGGGGGCACCGGGGAGCTGTTTTTT. As protein: CASSLWSRRTGGTGELFF.

The genes are TRBV28 and TRBJ2-7; 9 bases line up with TRBD2. The CDR3 loop spans 14 amino acids. Trimming at V came to 5 bases and at J to 5 bases, leaving 7 bases not matched to a gene. The germline V gene has CDR1 MDHEN and CDR2 SYDVKM. The CDR3: CASSTPGTSNEQYF. The CDR3 DNA sequence: TGTGCCAGCAGTACACCCGGGACTAGCAACGAGCAGTACTTC.

The chain uses TRBV19 and TRBJ2-3; 12 bases line up with TRBD2. With 4 bases clipped from V and 3 bases from J, the junction kept 5 bases outside the gene matches. The CDR3 spans 16 residues. The germline gives CDR1 LNHDA, CDR2 SQIVND (reference sequence). Written as DNA, the CDR3 is TGTGCCAGTAGTACTAGCGGGGGGGCCGGGACAGATACGCAGTATTTT. It translates to CASSTSGGAGTDTQYF.

V is TRBV27 and J is TRBJ1-2; TRBD1 is a possible D gene (5 bases). This CDR3 contains 13 residues. The germline CDR1 and CDR2 sequences are MNHEY and SMNVEV (reference sequence). The V gene lost 6 bases and the J gene lost 8 bases, with 16 bases spanning the gap. The CDR3, as DNA: TGTGCCAGCAGCCCAACGACAGACCGCGGCTACACCTTC. Protein: CASSPTTDRGYTF.

The V and J genes are TRBV7-9 and TRBJ1-1, with D hard to call. Trimming shortened V by 5 bases and J by 5 bases, and 12 bases separated the two germline ends. This CDR3 has 13 amino acids. Per germline, CDR1 SEHNR and CDR2 FQNEAQ (reference sequence). The CDR3 reads CASSRGGETEAFF. CDR3 in DNA: TGTGCCAGCAGCCGGGGAGGAGAAACTGAAGCTTTCTTT. Complete variable domain (other parts from reference TRBV7-9 and TRBJ1-1): DTGVSQNPRHKITKRGQNVTFRCDPISEHNRLYWYRQTLGQGPEFLTYFQNEAQLEKSRLLSDRFSAERPKGSFSTLEIQRTEQGDSAMYLCASSRGGETEAFFGQGTRLTVV.

The CDR3 nucleotides read TGTGCCAGCAGCTTATACCCCGGAGAGACCCAGTACTTC. This translates into CASSLYPGETQYF. The rearrangement uses TRBV7-2 and TRBJ2-5, with unresolved D. Trimming shortened V by 2 bases and J by 4 bases, and 8 bases separated the two germline ends. CDR1 and CDR2 from the germline V gene are SGHTA and FQGNSA. The CDR3 totals 13 residues.

This CDR3 reads CASSLAPESNEQFF. Here the CDR3 DNA reads TGCGCCAGCAGCTTGGCCCCAGAAAGCAATGAGCAGTTCTTC. J is TRBJ2-1 and V is TRBV5-1; D remains unclear. There are 14 residues in the CDR3. V gave up 0 bases and J gave up 6 bases, with 10 bases separating them. CDR1 and CDR2 from the germline V gene are SGHRS and YFSETQ.

This sequence joins TRBV7-8 and TRBJ1-6; D is unresolved. The CDR3 is 15 amino acids. The V gene lost 5 bases and the J gene lost 0 bases, with 8 bases spanning the gap. CDR1 and CDR2 from the germline V gene are SGHVS and FQNEAQ. The CDR3 loop is CASSSGRSYNSPLHF. In DNA form, the CDR3 reads TGTGCCAGCAGCAGCGGTCGCTCCTATAATTCACCCCTCCACTTT.

This clone was detected only once. The chain carries TRBV6-1 and TRBJ2-7; 9 nucleotides agree with TRBD1. This CDR3 spans 15 amino acids. Germline CDR1 and CDR2: MNHNS and SASEGT. Trimming took 7 bases from V and 1 from J; bases not matched to a gene: 8. CDR3 DNA sequence: TGTGCCAGCACCCAGATGACAGGGGGGTCCTACGAGCAGTACTTC. This encodes CASTQMTGGSYEQYF.

This rearrangement joins TRBV29-1 to TRBJ2-5; 9 nucleotides agree with TRBD1. The CDR3 runs 13 residues. CDR1 is SQVTM and CDR2 is ANQGSEA in the germline V gene. Trimming at V came to 6 bases and at J to 5 bases, leaving 7 bases not matched to a gene. The CDR3 DNA reads as TGCAGCGTGGGGACAGGGACGACGGAGACCCAGTACTTC. Protein product: CSVGTGTTETQYF.